This T cell receptor (beta chain) is drawn from a study of Ad26.COV2.S vaccination and SARS-CoV-2 variants. Study results and caveats: Comparable non-spike TCR breadth was observed in vaccine and placebo recipients.

Remarks on this clone: The antigen is unknown.

This CDR3 comprises 14 residues. Germline V gene data show CDR1 as SGHAT and CDR2 as FQNNGV. V shed 5 bases and J shed 5 bases, with 13 bases lying between them. Method: immunoSEQ multiplex PCR; TCRdb's copy keeps in-frame clones and lacks some. This sample carries about 6,800 clones, about four fifths of them seen once, and the ten largest clones take roughly 30%. This receptor was taken from a human donor who had recovered from COVID-19. The V and J genes are TRBV11-2 and TRBJ2-1; perhaps D is TRBD1 or TRBD2 (5 bases each). The specimen was peripheral blood, collected after recovery from COVID-19. The CDR3 DNA reads as TGTGCCAGCAGCCCCGGGGCCTTAAACAATGAGCAGTTCTTC. Protein product: CASSPGALNNEQFF.